Presented here are 20 T cell receptor beta chains from one specimen sequenced in a study of T-cell memory formation after mild COVID-19. One entry per CDR3 protein results from TCRdb running MiXCR on the 5' RACE reads. The sample carries over 30,000 distinct CDR3 sequences, 9.5% to 12% recorded once. The sequenced material came from PBMCs or a T cell subset sorted from them (not recorded which). These receptor sequences come from a man aged 18-30 years who had mild COVID-19 (a few samples of this study predate the infection). Cell type and time point are not known.

This clonotype was recorded at least ten times. The chain joins TRBV4-3 to TRBJ1-1; 10 bases align to TRBD1. The trim removed 4 bases at V and 1 base at J, leaving 15 bases unmatched. The CDR3 is 19 amino acids. Germline CDR1 and CDR2: LGHNA and YSLEER. The CDR3 sequence is CASSPHSGGQGYSNTEAFF. The CDR3 nucleotides are TGCGCCAGCAGCCCACACTCTGGGGGACAGGGGTACTCGAACACTGAAGCTTTCTTT.

This clonotype appeared many times. This chain connects TRBV7-2 to TRBJ2-1; D may be TRBD1 or TRBD2 (5 bases each). Trimming took off 4 bases at V and 2 bases at J, with 18 bases between the two ends. In germline, CDR1 is SGHTA, CDR2 FQGNSA. The CDR3 loop spans 17 amino acids. CDR3 nucleotides: TGTGCCAGCAGCTCCCTGGGGGTCGGGGTAGCCTACAATGAGCAGTTCTTC. Its translation: CASSSLGVGVAYNEQFF.

The chain couples TRBV20-1 to TRBJ2-3, with D perhaps matching TRBD1 or TRBD2 (5 bases each). The V gene lost 6 bases and the J gene lost 6 bases, with 10 bases spanning the gap. The CDR3 runs to 11 residues. Germline assignment: CDR1 DFQATT and CDR2 SNEGSKA (reference sequence). The CDR3: CSAEGMDTQYF. In DNA, the CDR3 is TGCAGTGCCGAGGGGATGGATACGCAGTATTTT.

This clonotype was counted ten times or more. The gene calls are TRBV6-1 and TRBJ2-7; D is undetermined. Germline CDR1 MNHNS, CDR2 SASEGT. This CDR3 has 13 amino acids. The V end lost 6 bases, the J end lost 0 bases, and 9 bases lay between the germline ends. CDR3 DNA: TGTGCCAGCAGGAAGAGAAGCTCCTACGAGCAGTACGTC. Its translation is CASRKRSSYEQYV.

The chain carries TRBV12-3 or TRBV12-4 and TRBJ2-5; D is ambiguous. V gave up 6 bases and J gave up 2 bases, with 10 bases separating them. This CDR3 has 13 amino acids. This chain's CDR3 is CASRLNGQETQYF. Here the CDR3 DNA reads TGTGCCAGCAGGCTCAACGGGCAAGAGACCCAGTACTTC.

About this clonotype: A much larger clone lies one base from this, so it may be a read error. This sequence joins TRBV29-1 and TRBJ2-3; 7 nucleotides agree with TRBD1. This CDR3 region has 18 residues. Germline values: CDR1 SQVTM, CDR2 ANQGSEA. The CDR3 is CSVAPAPRQGRETGTQYF. CDR3 coding DNA: TGCAGCGTTGCCCCTGCCCCTCGACAGGGAAGGGAGACAGGTACGCAGTATTTT.

The gene calls are TRBV19 and TRBJ2-3; maybe TRBD1 (5 bases). The CDR3 spans 15 residues. V lost 7 bases to trimming and J lost 5 bases, with 19 bases between them. CDR1 and CDR2 (germline): LNHDA, SQIVND (reference sequence). The CDR3 spells CASTPWGRVVDTQYF. The CDR3 DNA is TGTGCCAGTACTCCCTGGGGCAGGGTGGTAGATACGCAGTATTTT.

This clonotype was counted many times. This rearrangement joins TRBV7-9 to TRBJ2-2, with 9 bases that match TRBD1. The V gene's germline CDR1 is SEHNR and CDR2 FQNEAQ (reference sequence). The CDR3 is 15 amino acids. V was clipped by 4 bases and J by 6 bases; unmatched bases: 6. Here the CDR3 reads CASSSAGTGPGELFF. As DNA, the CDR3 is TGTGCCAGCAGCTCCGCCGGGACAGGGCCCGGGGAGCTGTTTTTT.

This clonotype has only one observation. The chain uses TRBV19 and TRBJ2-1; D is unresolved. Germline loops: CDR1 LNHDA, CDR2 SQIVND (reference sequence). V gave up 7 bases and J gave up 0 bases, with 16 bases separating them. The CDR3 has 16 residues. CDR3 coding DNA: TGTGCCAGTACCTCGGACCCCGCCAGCTCCTACAATGAGCAGTTCTTC. As protein: CASTSDPASSYNEQFF.

At least ten counts were recorded for this clonotype. The rearrangement joins TRBV4-3 to TRBJ2-5; tentatively, D is TRBD1 or TRBD2 (6 bases each). The CDR3 runs 14 residues. Germline V gene sequence: CDR1 LGHNA, CDR2 YSLEER. Trimming cost V 0 bases and J 8 bases, with 13 bases left between them. This chain's CDR3 is CASSQETLGGTQYF. DNA of the CDR3: TGCGCCAGCAGCCAAGAAACCCTCGGGGGCACCCAGTACTTC.

This clonotype was detected many times. The V call is TRBV5-1, the J call TRBJ2-7, with a tentative D call TRBD1 (5 bases). There are 14 residues in the CDR3. The germline V and J ends were trimmed by 3 bases and 6 bases, with 16 bases remaining between them. The germline V gene has CDR1 SGHRS and CDR2 YFSETQ. The CDR3 is CASSWGQAVPEQYF. The CDR3 nucleotides are TGCGCCAGCAGCTGGGGCCAGGCCGTGCCCGAGCAGTACTTC.

This clonotype was counted ten times or more. The J gene is TRBJ2-1, the V gene TRBV7-2; 9 nucleotides match TRBD2. Germline V CDR1 and CDR2: SGHTA, FQGNSA. The CDR3 contains 16 residues. With 1 base clipped from V and 4 bases from J, the junction kept 5 bases outside the gene matches. CDR3 DNA: TGTGCCAGCAGCTTAGTGCGGGGGGGCCAATACAATGAGCAGTTCTTC. Amino acid sequence: CASSLVRGGQYNEQFF. Full variable domain (remainder filled in from reference TRBV7-2 and TRBJ2-1): GAGVSQSPSNKVTEKGKDVELRCDPISGHTALYWYRQSLGQGLEFLIYFQGNSAPDKSGLPSDRFSAERTGGSVSTLTIQRTQQEDSAVYLCASSLVRGGQYNEQFFGPGTRLTVL.

This clonotype was counted at least ten times. The gene calls are TRBV6-2 or TRBV6-3 and TRBJ1-5; no reliable D call. V was clipped by 6 bases and J by 2 bases, with 8 bases between them. Germline assignment: CDR1 MNHEY and CDR2 SVGEGT. The CDR3 totals 13 residues. For the CDR3, the DNA is TGTGCCAGCAGCCAGGATGGCAATCAGCCCCAGCATTTT. It codes for CASSQDGNQPQHF.

This clonotype was seen repeatedly, ten times or more. The chain uses TRBV4-3 and TRBJ2-2; 9 positions match TRBD1. Germline V gene lookup returns CDR1 LGHNA and CDR2 YSLEER. V was clipped by 0 bases and J by 6 bases; unmatched bases: 5. The CDR3 covers 16 residues. This chain's CDR3 is CASSQDPGQGSGELFF. The CDR3 bases are TGCGCCAGCAGCCAAGATCCGGGACAGGGCTCCGGGGAGCTGTTTTTT.

This clonotype was seen many times. The chain has TRBV7-2 and TRBJ2-3; no reliable D call. Germline assignment: CDR1 SGHTA and CDR2 FQGNSA. The CDR3 length is 13 residues. The V end was cut by 5 bases, the J end by 5 bases, with 11 bases between. The CDR3 loop reads CASSPDQIDTQYF. The CDR3 DNA is TGTGCCAGCAGCCCAGACCAGATAGATACGCAGTATTTT.

This clonotype was counted many times. The V gene is TRBV7-9, the J gene TRBJ1-2; TRBD1 matches 7 bases. V gave up 2 bases and J gave up 7 bases; unmatched junction bases: 1. Germline V gene lookup returns CDR1 SEHNR and CDR2 FQNEAQ (reference sequence). CDR3 size: 12 residues. In DNA, the CDR3 is TGTGCCAGCAGCTTACAGGGGGGTGGCTACACCTTC. It codes for CASSLQGGGYTF.

At least ten counts were recorded for this clonotype. The chain couples TRBV20-1 to TRBJ1-4; TRBD1 aligns across 7 bases. Germline trimming cut 6 bases from V and 0 bases from J; bases unmatched to any gene: 4. CDR3 length: 14 residues. Germline loops: CDR1 DFQATT, CDR2 SNEGSKA (reference sequence). CDR3 in DNA: TGCAGTGCCGGGACAGCGGCAACTAATGAAAAACTGTTTTTT. Translated: CSAGTAATNEKLFF.

This clonotype was seen many times. This chain uses TRBV4-1 with TRBJ1-6; D is uncertain. V was shortened by 5 bases and J by 6 bases, with 5 bases between the two germline ends. The CDR3 sequence is 12 residues long. Germline values: CDR1 MGHRA, CDR2 YSYEKL. The chain's CDR3 is CASSLLNSPLHF. The CDR3 bases are TGCGCCAGCAGCTTACTTAATTCACCCCTCCACTTT.

This clonotype was picked up many times. V gene TRBV10-3 combines with J gene TRBJ2-2; tentative D call: TRBD1 (5 bases). Trimming stripped 7 bases from V and 6 bases from J, with 12 bases between. Germline-derived CDR1 and CDR2 are ENHRY and SYGVKD. The CDR3 totals 13 residues. The chain's CDR3 is CAIKGASSGELFF. CDR3 DNA sequence: TGTGCCATCAAAGGGGCGTCTTCCGGGGAGCTGTTTTTT.

In this sample, this clonotype turned up many times. J is TRBJ2-3 and V is TRBV7-2, with TRBD2 as a possible D gene (5 bases). This CDR3 region has 14 residues. The V and J ends lost 5 bases and 4 bases respectively, with 13 bases between them. Looked up from germline, CDR1 is SGHTA and CDR2 is FQGNSA. The CDR3 nucleotides read TGTGCCAGCAGCGCCCTTTTACTAGCAGATACGCAGTATTTT. It encodes CASSALLLADTQYF.